The T cell receptor beta chain under discussion was sequenced for a study of identical twins. This clonotype was counted a few times. This CDR3 contains 12 residues. Germline V gene lookup returns CDR1 LNHDA and CDR2 SQIVND (reference sequence). V was trimmed by 7 bases and J by 0 bases, leaving 3 bases between them. A single record per CDR3 protein comes from TCRdb applying MiXCR to the 5' RACE reads. This sample carries 350,000 or so distinct CDR3 sequences, around an eighth of them seen once, and the ten largest clones take approximately 7.5%. Separately, the same data were catalogued under a study of yellow fever vaccine responses in identical twins.

The source material was CD8+ T cells sorted from blood. The sequence came from a woman aged 18-35 years in good health. V gene TRBV19 combines with J gene TRBJ2-2; D is ambiguous. The CDR3 reads CASKTNTGELFF. CDR3 DNA: TGTGCCAGTAAAACGAACACCGGGGAGCTGTTTTTT. Full variable domain (rest looked up from reference TRBV19 and TRBJ2-2): DGGITQSPKYLFRKEGQNVTLSCEQNLNHDAMYWYRQDPGQGLRLIYYSQIVNDFQKGDIAEGYSVSREKKESFPLTVTSAQKNPTAFYLCASKTNTGELFFGEGSRLTVL.